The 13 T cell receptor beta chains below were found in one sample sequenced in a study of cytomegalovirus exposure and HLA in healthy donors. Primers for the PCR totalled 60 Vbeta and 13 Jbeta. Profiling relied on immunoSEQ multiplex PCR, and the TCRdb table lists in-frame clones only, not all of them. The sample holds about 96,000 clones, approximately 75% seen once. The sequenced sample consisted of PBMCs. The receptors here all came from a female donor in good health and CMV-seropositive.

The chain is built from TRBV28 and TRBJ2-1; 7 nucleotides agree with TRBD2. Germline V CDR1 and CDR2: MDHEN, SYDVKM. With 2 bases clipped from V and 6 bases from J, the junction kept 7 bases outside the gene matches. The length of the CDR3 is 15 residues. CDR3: CASSLLAGDLNEQFF. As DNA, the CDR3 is TGTGCCAGCAGTTTACTTGCGGGGGACCTCAATGAGCAGTTCTTC.

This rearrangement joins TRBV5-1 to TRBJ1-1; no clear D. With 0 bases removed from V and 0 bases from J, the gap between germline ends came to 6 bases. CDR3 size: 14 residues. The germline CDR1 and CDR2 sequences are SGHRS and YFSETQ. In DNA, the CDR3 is TGCGCCAGCAGCTTGGGGGCCGTGAACACTGAAGCTTTCTTT. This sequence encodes CASSLGAVNTEAFF.

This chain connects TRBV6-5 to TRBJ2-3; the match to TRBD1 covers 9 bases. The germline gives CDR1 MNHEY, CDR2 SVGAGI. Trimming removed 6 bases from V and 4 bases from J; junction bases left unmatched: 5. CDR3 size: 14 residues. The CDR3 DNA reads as TGTGCCAGCAGGGTTACAGGGGGCTCAGATACGCAGTATTTT. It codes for CASRVTGGSDTQYF.

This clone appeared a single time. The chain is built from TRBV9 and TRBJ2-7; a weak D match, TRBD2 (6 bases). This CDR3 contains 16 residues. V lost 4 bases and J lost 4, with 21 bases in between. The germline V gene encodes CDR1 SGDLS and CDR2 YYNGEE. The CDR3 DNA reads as TGTGCCAGCAGCCTCCGAGCCTCGGGACTTGTATACGAGCAGTACTTC. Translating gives CASSLRASGLVYEQYF.

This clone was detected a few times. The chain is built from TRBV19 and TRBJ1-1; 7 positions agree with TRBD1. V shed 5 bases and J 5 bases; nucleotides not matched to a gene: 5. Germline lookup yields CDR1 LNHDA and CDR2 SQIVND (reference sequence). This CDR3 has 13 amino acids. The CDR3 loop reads CASSLQGETEAFF. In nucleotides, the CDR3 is TGTGCCAGTAGTCTTCAGGGGGAGACTGAAGCTTTCTTT.

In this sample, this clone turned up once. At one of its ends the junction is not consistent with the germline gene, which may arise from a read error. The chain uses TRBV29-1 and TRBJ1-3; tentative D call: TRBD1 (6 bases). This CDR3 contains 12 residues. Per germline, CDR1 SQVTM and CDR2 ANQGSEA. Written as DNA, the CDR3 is TGCAGCGTTAAGGGGGTAGCAAACGCCATATATTTT. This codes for CSVKGVANAIYF.

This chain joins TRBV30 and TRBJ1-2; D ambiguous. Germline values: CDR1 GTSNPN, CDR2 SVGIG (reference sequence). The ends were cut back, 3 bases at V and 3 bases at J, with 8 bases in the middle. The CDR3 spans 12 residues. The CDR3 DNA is TGTGCCTGGAGGGAGCTCTACTATGGCTACACCTTC. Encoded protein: CAWRELYYGYTF.

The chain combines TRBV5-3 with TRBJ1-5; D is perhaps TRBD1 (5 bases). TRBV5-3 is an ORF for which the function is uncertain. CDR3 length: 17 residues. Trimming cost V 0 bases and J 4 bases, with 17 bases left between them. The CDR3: CARSLDCSRVGNQPQHF. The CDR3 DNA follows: TGTGCCAGAAGCTTGGATTGTAGCAGGGTTGGAAATCAGCCCCAGCATTTT.

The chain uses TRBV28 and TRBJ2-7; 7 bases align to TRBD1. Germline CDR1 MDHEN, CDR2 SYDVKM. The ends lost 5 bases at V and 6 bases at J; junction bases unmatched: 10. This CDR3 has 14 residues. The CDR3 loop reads CASSPTGSGAEQYF. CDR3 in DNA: TGTGCCAGCAGTCCGACAGGGTCAGGGGCCGAGCAGTACTTC. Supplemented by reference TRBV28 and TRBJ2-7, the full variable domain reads DVKVTQSSRYLVKRTGEKVFLECVQDMDHENMFWYRQDPGLGLRLIYFSYDVKMKEKGDIPEGYSVSREKKERFSLILESASTNQTSMYLCASSPTGSGAEQYFGPGTRLTVT.

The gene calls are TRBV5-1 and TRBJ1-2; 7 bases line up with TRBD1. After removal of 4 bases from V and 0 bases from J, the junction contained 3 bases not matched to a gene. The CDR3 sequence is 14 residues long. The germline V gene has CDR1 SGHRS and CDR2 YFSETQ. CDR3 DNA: TGCGCCAGCAGCCCGGGACAGCCTAACTATGGCTACACCTTC. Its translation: CASSPGQPNYGYTF.

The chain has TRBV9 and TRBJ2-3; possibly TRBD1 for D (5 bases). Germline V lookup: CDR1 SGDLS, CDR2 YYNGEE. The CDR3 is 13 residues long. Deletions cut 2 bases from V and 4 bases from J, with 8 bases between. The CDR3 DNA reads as TGTGCCAGCAGCGTCAGGGCCCCAGATACGCAGTATTTT. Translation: CASSVRAPDTQYF.

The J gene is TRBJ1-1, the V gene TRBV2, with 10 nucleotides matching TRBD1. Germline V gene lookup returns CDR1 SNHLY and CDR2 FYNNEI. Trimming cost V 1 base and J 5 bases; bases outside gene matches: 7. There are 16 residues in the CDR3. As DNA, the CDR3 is TGTGCCAGCAGTGAAGGATGGGACAGGGGAAGGACTGAAGCTTTCTTT. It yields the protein CASSEGWDRGRTEAFF.

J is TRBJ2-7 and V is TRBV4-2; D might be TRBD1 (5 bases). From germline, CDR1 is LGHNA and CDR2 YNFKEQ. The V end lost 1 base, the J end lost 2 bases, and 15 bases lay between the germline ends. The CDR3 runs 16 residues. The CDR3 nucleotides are TGTGCCAGCAGCCAAGCTGCCGGCGACAGCACCTACGAGCAGTACTTC. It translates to CASSQAAGDSTYEQYF.